This is a list of T cell receptor beta chains from one sample in a study of a mutant IDH1 vaccine in newly diagnosed glioma. Antigens for these TCRs are unknown. Profiled with immunoSEQ multiplex PCR; TCRdb holds only in-frame clones, not every one. This table holds about 84,000 clones, 81% found once. The specimen was PBMCs, collected from a glioma patient whose treatment included an IDH1 peptide vaccine. The receptors were sampled from a man between 35 and 55 years old with glioma. CDR3s include the opening cysteine and the closing phenylalanine or tryptophan. D genes are given only for firm matches. Size is stated for part of the rows, as once, few or many counts, or as a class when the clone is expanded.

clone_size,j_call,d_call,v_call,cdr3_nt,cdr3_aa
.,TRBJ1-1,TRBD1,TRBV7-9,TGTGCCAGCAGGAAGACAGGGGGTGAAACTGAAGCTTTCTTT,CASRKTGGETEAFF
.,TRBJ2-3,.,TRBV29-1,TGCAGCGTTGAAGAAGGGATAGAGACGCAGTATTTT,CSVEEGIETQYF
.,TRBJ2-5,TRBD2,TRBV7-9,TGTGCCAGCAGGGTTAGCGGGGAGGCGGAGACCCAGTACTTC,CASRVSGEAETQYF
few,TRBJ2-7,TRBD1,TRBV5-5,TGTGCCAGCAGCTCTGGGACAGCAAGTTTCTACGAGCAGTACTTC,CASSSGTASFYEQYF
.,TRBJ1-2,TRBD1,TRBV19,TGTGCCAGTAGGGCACCGGGACAGGGGAACTATGGCTACACCTTC,CASRAPGQGNYGYTF
.,TRBJ1-1,.,TRBV28,TGTGCCAGCAGTGGACTGTCGATGAACACTGAAGCTTTCTTT,CASSGLSMNTEAFF
.,TRBJ2-6,.,TRBV19,TGTGCCAGTAGGCTCACTGAGCAGTATGGGGCCAACGTCCTGACTTTC,CASRLTEQYGANVLTF
.,TRBJ1-4,.,TRBV7-8,TGTGCCAGCAGCCCCGGGTCTAATAATGAAAAACTGTTTTTT,CASSPGSNNEKLFF
.,TRBJ2-3,TRBD2,TRBV10-2,TGCGCCAGCACCCGGACTAGCGGGGGGGTGGCGGATACAGATACGCAGTATTTT,CASTRTSGGVADTDTQYF
.,TRBJ2-7,.,TRBV28,TGTGCCAGCCAAGGGGGGGGCTCCTACGAGCAGTACTTC,CASQGGGSYEQYF
.,TRBJ1-1,.,TRBV5-4,TGTGCCAGCAGCTTGATCGAAGGGATCAACACTGAAGCTTTCTTT,CASSLIEGINTEAFF
.,TRBJ2-7,.,TRBV4-3,TGCGCCAGCAGCCCCAACAGCAGGGGGGGGACGGATAGGATCTACGAGCAGTACTTC,CASSPNSRGGTDRIYEQYF
few,TRBJ1-1,.,TRBV10-1,TGCGCCAGCAGTGATGAGGGCGAAGCTTTCTTT,CASSDEGEAFF
.,TRBJ1-1,.,TRBV6-5,TGTGCCAGCAGTTACGGCCCGGGGGGCGGGAGAACTGAAGCTTTCTTT,CASSYGPGGGRTEAFF
.,TRBJ1-4,.,TRBV5-1,TGCGCCAGCAGCTTGGGGGTCTCCGTAGCAACTAATGAAAAACTGTTTTTT,CASSLGVSVATNEKLFF
.,TRBJ1-4,TRBD1,TRBV11-2,TGTGCCAGCAGCTTACTGGGACAGGGTAATGAAAAACTGTTTTTT,CASSLLGQGNEKLFF
few,TRBJ1-5,.,TRBV15,TGTGCCACCAGCCAAAGGGAGAATCAGCCCCAGCATTTT,CATSQRENQPQHF
.,TRBJ2-5,TRBD2,TRBV2,TGTGCCAGCAGGGGACTAGCGAAAGAGACCCAGTACTTC,CASRGLAKETQYF
.,TRBJ2-7,.,TRBV5-5,TGTGCCAGCAGCTTGAAGGGGGCCTACGAGCAGTACTTC,CASSLKGAYEQYF
.,TRBJ2-2,TRBD2,TRBV5-4,TGTGCCAGCAGCTCAAAATCCGGGACTAGCGGGGGGGCTGTCGGGGAGCTGTTTTTT,CASSSKSGTSGGAVGELFF